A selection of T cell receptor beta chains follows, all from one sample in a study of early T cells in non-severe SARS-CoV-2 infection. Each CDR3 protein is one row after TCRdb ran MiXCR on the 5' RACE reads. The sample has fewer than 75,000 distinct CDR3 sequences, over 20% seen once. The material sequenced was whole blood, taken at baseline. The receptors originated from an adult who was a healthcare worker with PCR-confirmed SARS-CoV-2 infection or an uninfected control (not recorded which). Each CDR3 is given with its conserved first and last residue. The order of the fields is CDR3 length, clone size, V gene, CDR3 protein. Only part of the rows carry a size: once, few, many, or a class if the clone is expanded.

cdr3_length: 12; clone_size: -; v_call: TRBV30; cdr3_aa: CAWSASGNTIYF
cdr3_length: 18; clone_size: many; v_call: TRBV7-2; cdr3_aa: CASSKRTGTGSVSYEQYF
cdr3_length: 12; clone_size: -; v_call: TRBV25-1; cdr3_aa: CASQEPGRNYTF
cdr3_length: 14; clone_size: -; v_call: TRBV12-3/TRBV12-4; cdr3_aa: CASSLGLGGTPLHF
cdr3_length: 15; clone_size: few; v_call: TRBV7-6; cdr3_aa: CASSLTDVNTGELFF
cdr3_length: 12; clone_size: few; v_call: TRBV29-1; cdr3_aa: CSVGTVNEKLFF
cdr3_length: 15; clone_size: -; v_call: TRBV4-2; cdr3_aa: CASSQELVKPYEQYF
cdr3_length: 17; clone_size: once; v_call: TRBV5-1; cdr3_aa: CASSRVAGTTSTDTQYF
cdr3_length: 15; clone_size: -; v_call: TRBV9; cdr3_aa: CASSFNRDNWDTQYF
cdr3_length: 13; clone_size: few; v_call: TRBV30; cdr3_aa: CAWSPMRGEEQYF
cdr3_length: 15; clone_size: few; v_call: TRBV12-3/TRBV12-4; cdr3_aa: CASSFGGRLEYEQYF
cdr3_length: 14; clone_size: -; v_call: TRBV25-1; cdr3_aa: CASSERGHQETQYF
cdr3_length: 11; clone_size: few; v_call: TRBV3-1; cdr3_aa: CASSLSGEQFF
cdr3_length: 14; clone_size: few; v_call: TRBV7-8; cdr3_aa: CASSLSDRNTEAFF
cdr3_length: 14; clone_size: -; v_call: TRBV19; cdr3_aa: CASQTGTSNYGYTF
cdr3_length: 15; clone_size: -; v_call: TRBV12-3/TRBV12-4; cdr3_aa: CASSHTGREAGELFF
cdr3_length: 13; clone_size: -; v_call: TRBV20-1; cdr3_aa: CSARGTSNYGYTF
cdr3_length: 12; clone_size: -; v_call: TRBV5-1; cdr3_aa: CASSRTGDEQYF
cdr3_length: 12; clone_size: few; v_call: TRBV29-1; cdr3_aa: CSVDSQLYGYTF
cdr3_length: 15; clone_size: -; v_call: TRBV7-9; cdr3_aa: CASSLVRPVQETQYF
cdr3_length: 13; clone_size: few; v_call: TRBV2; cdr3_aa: CASGGQDGLGYTF
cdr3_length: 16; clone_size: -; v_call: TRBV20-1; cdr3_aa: CSAREVAGGGSYEQYF
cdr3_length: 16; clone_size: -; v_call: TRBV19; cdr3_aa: CASSIDQGTGNQPQHF
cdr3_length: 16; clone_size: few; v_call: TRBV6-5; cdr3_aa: CASSYSLAGGTDTQYF
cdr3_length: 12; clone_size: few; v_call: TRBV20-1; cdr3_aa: CSARGDQETQYF
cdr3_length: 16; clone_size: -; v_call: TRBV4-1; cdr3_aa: CASSQPDRDYYNEQFF
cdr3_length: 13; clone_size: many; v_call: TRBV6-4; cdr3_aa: CASSSTENTEAFF
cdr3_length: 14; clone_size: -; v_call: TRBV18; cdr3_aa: CASSPPNGPYEQYF
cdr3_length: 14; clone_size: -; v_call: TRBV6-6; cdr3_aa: CASTGQGDWYEQYF
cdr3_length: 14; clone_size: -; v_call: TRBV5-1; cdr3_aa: CASSGQGINEKLFF
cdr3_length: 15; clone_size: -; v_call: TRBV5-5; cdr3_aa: CASSPRQGADTEAFF
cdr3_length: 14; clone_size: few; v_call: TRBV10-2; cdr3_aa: CASSDSYGAGELFF
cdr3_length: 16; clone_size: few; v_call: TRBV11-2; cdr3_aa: CASSLGSYSSYNEQFF
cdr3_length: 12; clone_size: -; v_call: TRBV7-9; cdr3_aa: CASSLDAQPQHF
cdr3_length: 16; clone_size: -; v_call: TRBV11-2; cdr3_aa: CASSSHPRGLQETQYF
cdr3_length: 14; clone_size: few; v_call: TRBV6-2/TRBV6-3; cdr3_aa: CASSAAGGPRAQHF
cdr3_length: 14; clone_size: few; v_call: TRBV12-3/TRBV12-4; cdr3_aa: CASTLGLAEETQYF
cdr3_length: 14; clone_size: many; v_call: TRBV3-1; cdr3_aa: CASSPRSGPNEQFF
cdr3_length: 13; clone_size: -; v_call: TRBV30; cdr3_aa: CAWTRRGPSEQYF
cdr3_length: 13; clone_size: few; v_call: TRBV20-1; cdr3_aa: CSAPATRNSPLHF
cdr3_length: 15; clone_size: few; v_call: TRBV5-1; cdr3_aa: CASSEGGSRYNEQFF
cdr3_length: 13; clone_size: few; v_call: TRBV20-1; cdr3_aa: CSARDASERAQHF
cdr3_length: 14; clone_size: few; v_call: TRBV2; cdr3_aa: CASSSRINTGELFF
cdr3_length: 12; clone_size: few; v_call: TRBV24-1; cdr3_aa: CATSDLSGELFF
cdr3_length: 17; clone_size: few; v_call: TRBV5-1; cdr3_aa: CASSLALRHKTTYEQYF
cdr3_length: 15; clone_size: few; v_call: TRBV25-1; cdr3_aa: CASSRTGQGPEFQYF